These 16 T cell receptor beta chains share one sample of origin, sequenced in a study of regulatory T cells in long-lasting Graves disease. For TCR beta, libraries came from iRepertoire HTBI primers and Arm-PCR of CDR3 regions. TCRdb passed the multiplex PCR reads through MiXCR, listing each CDR3 protein once. The sample records about 610,000 distinct CDR3 sequences, about 16% being singletons. Time point specified: newly diagnosed GD, antithyroid drugs for less than 3 months. RNA extracted from PBMCs served as the sequencing template. The sample was also linked to a second study, of T cells in Graves' hyperthyroidism and ophthalmopathy.

The sample was peripheral blood mononuclear cells (PBMCs), taken at new diagnosis, from a patient treated with antithyroid drugs. The receptors were gathered from a man aged 18 to 29 with Graves disease.

This clonotype was observed many times. The rearrangement joins TRBV12-3 or TRBV12-4 to TRBJ2-5; TRBD1 matches at 9 bases. The CDR3 covers 14 residues. Trimming cost V 5 bases and J 5 bases; bases outside gene matches: 6. The CDR3 loop reads CASSRTGAVETQYF. CDR3 bases: TGTGCCAGCAGTCGGACAGGGGCAGTGGAGACCCAGTACTTC.

In its sample, this clonotype was seen many times. DNA for the CDR3: TGTGCCAGCAGTTTAACCCCCATGGGGCGGGCCGCCTACAATGAGCAGTTCTTC. This codes for CASSLTPMGRAAYNEQFF. The J gene is TRBJ2-1, the V gene TRBV27, with D perhaps TRBD1 or TRBD2 (5 bases each). Germline V gives CDR1 MNHEY, CDR2 SMNVEV (reference sequence). The CDR3 is 18 residues long. Trimming removed 2 bases at V and 2 bases at J, with 19 bases between.

The chain employs TRBV5-1 and TRBJ2-7; 7 nucleotides match TRBD2. The CDR3 consists of 15 residues. Germline CDR1 SGHRS, CDR2 YFSETQ. V shed 4 bases, J shed 0 bases, and the junction held 7 bases outside the gene matches. The CDR3: CASSPTSPSSYEQYF. CDR3 in DNA: TGCGCCAGCAGCCCGACTAGCCCGAGCTCCTACGAGCAGTACTTC.

This clonotype was detected ten times or more. The V and J genes are TRBV6-5 and TRBJ2-5; TRBD2 is a possible D gene (6 bases). Trimming left V 0 bases short and J 4 bases short, with 15 bases between. CDR3 length: 16 residues. Germline V CDR1 and CDR2: MNHEY, SVGAGI. As DNA, the CDR3 is TGTGCCAGCAGTTACTCGTTAGCTCCTAGCGCAGAGACCCAGTACTTC. This codes for CASSYSLAPSAETQYF.

This clonotype was detected a few times. The chain combines TRBV7-2 with TRBJ2-7, with D tentatively TRBD2 (6 bases). V was clipped by 0 bases and J by 2 bases, with 11 bases between them. Germline CDR1 and CDR2: SGHTA and FQGNSA. The CDR3 has 15 amino acids. CDR3 region: CASSLASGVTYEQYF. The DNA for the CDR3 is TGTGCCAGCAGCTTAGCGTCGGGAGTGACCTACGAGCAGTACTTC. Full variable domain (rest looked up from reference TRBV7-2 and TRBJ2-7): GAGVSQSPSNKVTEKGKDVELRCDPISGHTALYWYRQSLGQGLEFLIYFQGNSAPDKSGLPSDRFSAERTGGSVSTLTIQRTQQEDSAVYLCASSLASGVTYEQYFGPGTRLTVT.

In this sample, this clonotype turned up many times. The V gene is TRBV12-3 or TRBV12-4, the J gene TRBJ1-6; D gene unclear. V lost 2 bases to trimming and J lost 7 bases, with 12 bases between them. The CDR3 runs to 15 residues. The chain's CDR3 is CASSLRGAGNSPLHF. Written as DNA, the CDR3 is TGTGCCAGCAGTTTACGGGGAGCGGGAAATTCACCCCTCCACTTT.

A word on this clonotype: With a much larger clone just one base away, this may be a read error. The chain couples TRBV5-1 to TRBJ2-7; a weak D match, TRBD2 (6 bases). This CDR3 is built from 14 residues. CDR1 is SGHRS, CDR2 YFSETQ, per germline. V was clipped by 0 bases and J by 7 bases, with 14 bases between them. The DNA for the CDR3 is TGCGCCAGCAGCTTGGGAGCTAGCGTCGATGAGCAGTACTTC. This gives the protein CASSLGASVDEQYF.

In this sample, this clonotype turned up many times. The chain employs TRBV27 and TRBJ1-2, with TRBD1 identical over 9 bases. V dropped 6 bases and J dropped 4; count of bases not matched to a gene: 18. CDR1 and CDR2 (germline): MNHEY, SMNVEV (reference sequence). The CDR3 is 18 residues long. The CDR3 reads CASSSLDRGTTRPYGYTF. CDR3 coding DNA: TGTGCCAGCAGCTCCCTTGACAGGGGGACTACTCGGCCCTATGGCTACACCTTC.

With respect to this clonotype: A much larger clone differs from this one at a single base, so this may be a read error. V gene TRBV20-1 combines with J gene TRBJ2-3; 9 bases map to TRBD2. The germline gives CDR1 DFQATT, CDR2 SNEGSKA (reference sequence). The CDR3 length is 14 residues. Here the CDR3 reads CSAVAGGPGDAQYF. CDR3 nucleotides: TGCAGTGCTGTGGCGGGAGGGCCAGGAGATGCGCAGTATTTT.

The chain recombines TRBV6-5 with TRBJ2-7, with TRBD2 matching 9 bases. Losses at the gene ends were 4 bases for V and 4 bases for J; bases not matched to a gene: 2. The germline gives CDR1 MNHEY, CDR2 SVGAGI. The CDR3 length is 13 residues. In nucleotides, the CDR3 is TGTGCCAGCAGTTCTAGCGGGAAATACGAGCAGTACTTC. It translates to CASSSSGKYEQYF.

This clonotype was observed a handful of times. The chain links TRBV29-1 to TRBJ2-5; 7 bases are shared with TRBD2. Germline V gene data show CDR1 as SQVTM and CDR2 as ANQGSEA. Trimming cost V 7 bases and J 1 base; bases outside gene matches: 12. The CDR3 length is 15 residues. The CDR3 region is CSAIRGAGVQETQYF. CDR3 DNA sequence: TGCAGCGCCATTAGAGGGGCGGGGGTCCAAGAGACCCAGTACTTC.

This clonotype has just a few counts. The rearrangement joins TRBV29-1 to TRBJ1-2; a weak D match, TRBD1 (5 bases). Germline V gene data show CDR1 as SQVTM and CDR2 as ANQGSEA. V was trimmed by 2 bases and J by 3 bases, leaving 10 bases between them. This CDR3 spans 13 amino acids. The CDR3 nucleotides are TGCAGCGTTGAAACCTCACAGGACTATGGCTACACCTTC. It encodes CSVETSQDYGYTF.

In its sample, this clonotype was seen a few times. V usage is TRBV6-1 and J usage is TRBJ1-1; D gene ambiguous. Germline V gene sequence: CDR1 MNHNS, CDR2 SASEGT. CDR3 length equals 14 residues. V lost 7 bases to trimming and J lost 4 bases, with 16 bases between them. CDR3 in amino acids: CASIPGALATEAFF. The CDR3 DNA sequence: TGTGCCAGCATCCCCGGAGCTCTTGCCACTGAAGCTTTCTTT.

This clonotype was seen ten or more times. The rearrangement joins TRBV5-6 to TRBJ1-5; 8 nucleotides agree with TRBD1. The CDR3 totals 15 residues. The J segment lost 4 bases and the V segment lost 5 bases, leaving 8 bases of the junction unmatched. Germline V lookup: CDR1 SGHDT, CDR2 YYEEEE. The CDR3 protein is CASSSGQGWNQPQHF. The CDR3 coding sequence is TGTGCCAGCAGTTCCGGACAGGGATGGAATCAGCCCCAGCATTTT.

This clonotype has only a few counts. J is TRBJ2-6 and V is TRBV19, with 7 nucleotides matching TRBD1. The CDR3 is made up of 14 amino acids. V lost 7 bases and J lost 4; bases outside the gene matches: 4. Germline CDR1 is LNHDA and CDR2 is SQIVND (reference sequence). The CDR3, as DNA: TGTGCCAGTAAGACAGGGACCGGGGCCAACGTCCTGACTTTC. Protein: CASKTGTGANVLTF.

This clonotype was recorded at least ten times. V gene TRBV15 combines with J gene TRBJ1-2, with a tentative D call TRBD1 (6 bases). This CDR3 is built from 13 residues. V was cut by 5 bases and J by 3 bases, with 10 bases left in between. In germline, CDR1 is LNHNV, CDR2 YYDKDF (reference sequence). CDR3 coding DNA: TGTGCCACCAGCGGGGGGCTTGACTATGGCTACACCTTC. It yields the protein CATSGGLDYGYTF. The full variable domain, in which reference TRBV15 and TRBJ1-2 provide the parts outside the CDR3, is DAMVIQNPRYQVTQFGKPVTLSCSQTLNHNVMYWYQQKSSQAPKLLFHYYDKDFNNEADTPDNFQSRRPNTSFCFLDIRSPGLGDTAMYLCATSGGLDYGYTFGSGTRLTVV.